This TCR beta chain comes out of a study of technical replicates of blood from several donors. The CDR3 is 14 amino acids. Germline lookup yields CDR1 LNHNV and CDR2 YYDKDF (reference sequence). The V and J ends lost 0 bases and 2 bases respectively, with 8 bases between them. Libraries were prepared by immunoSEQ multiplex PCR; TCRdb keeps only in-frame clonotypes and omits some of them. The sample consists of approximately 79,000 clones, 85% to 95% of them appearing once. Sample: T cells isolated from PBMCs. The rearrangement uses TRBV15 and TRBJ2-7, with a possible D match to TRBD1 (5 bases). This sequence was found in a human donor in good health. CDR3 in amino acids: CATSREWGTYEQYF. CDR3 DNA sequence: TGTGCCACCAGCAGAGAATGGGGCACCTACGAGCAGTACTTC.